Here is one T cell receptor beta chain with its context. In germline, CDR1 is MNHNS, CDR2 SASEGT. This CDR3 region has 15 residues. V was clipped by 4 bases and J by 4 bases; unmatched bases: 6. Clones were read by immunoSEQ multiplex PCR, and TCRdb kept only the in-frame ones, dropping some. The repertoire has approximately 41,000 clones, around 96% of them found once; the top ten carry less than 0.45%. The data derive from a study of technical replicates of blood from a handful of donors. The receptor was isolated from a human donor in good health. Sample: T cells isolated from PBMCs. V and J are TRBV6-1 and TRBJ1-5; 8 positions match TRBD1. CDR3: CASSASGQVNQPQHF. CDR3 DNA sequence: TGTGCCAGCAGTGCTTCGGGACAGGTTAATCAGCCCCAGCATTTT.